This passage covers 9 T cell receptor beta chains from one sample sequenced in a study of cytomegalovirus exposure and HLA in healthy donors. In the PCR, 60 Vbeta and 13 Jbeta primers were used. Profiled with immunoSEQ multiplex PCR; TCRdb holds only in-frame clones, not every one. The sample contains about 110,000 clones, 78% of which appear only once. Sequencing input: PBMCs. These receptors were obtained from a woman in her twenties or thirties in good health and CMV-seronegative.

The chain recombines TRBV9 with TRBJ2-7; D is ambiguous. V lost 3 bases to trimming and J lost 0 bases, with 7 bases between them. From germline, CDR1 is SGDLS and CDR2 YYNGEE. This CDR3 is 13 amino acids long. The chain's CDR3 is CASSADNSYEQYF. The CDR3 coding sequence is TGTGCCAGCAGCGCCGACAACTCCTACGAGCAGTACTTC.

J is TRBJ2-7 and V is TRBV4-2; the match to TRBD1 covers 9 bases. This CDR3 has 13 residues. V shed 3 bases, J shed 6 bases, and the junction held 3 bases outside the gene matches. Looked up from germline, CDR1 is LGHNA and CDR2 is YNFKEQ. The CDR3 loop is CASSHQDRGEQYF. CDR3 nucleotide sequence: TGTGCCAGCAGCCACCAGGACAGGGGCGAGCAGTACTTC.

This clone was counted between two and nine times. The chain joins TRBV5-4 to TRBJ2-5, with 7 bases fitting TRBD2. V trimming: 2 bases; J trimming: 0 bases; junction bases outside the gene matches: 1. Per germline, CDR1 SGHNT and CDR2 YYREEE (reference sequence). The CDR3 has 14 amino acids. The CDR3 nucleotides read TGTGCCAGCAGCTTCGGACTAGACCAAGAGACCCAGTACTTC. This sequence encodes CASSFGLDQETQYF.

This rearrangement joins TRBV28 to TRBJ2-1; TRBD2 aligns across 12 bases. The trim removed 9 bases at V and 7 bases at J, leaving 25 bases unmatched. The CDR3 has 20 amino acids. From germline, CDR1 is MDHEN and CDR2 SYDVKM. CDR3 residues: CASRPYGPRLAGVQRNEQFF. Here the CDR3 DNA reads TGTGCCAGTCGGCCATACGGCCCCCGACTAGCGGGAGTTCAACGTAATGAGCAGTTCTTC.

This clone was detected a few times. The rearrangement links TRBV13 to TRBJ2-1, with TRBD2 matching 11 bases. This CDR3 is built from 15 residues. V dropped 5 bases and J dropped 4; count of bases not matched to a gene: 4. The germline V gene encodes CDR1 PRHDT and CDR2 FYEKMQ (reference sequence). CDR3 in DNA: TGTGCCAGCAGCGCAAGGACTAGCGGGTACAATGAGCAGTTCTTC. Protein product: CASSARTSGYNEQFF.

V usage is TRBV5-1 and J usage is TRBJ2-7, with 7 bases aligning to TRBD1. Per germline, CDR1 SGHRS and CDR2 YFSETQ. V was pared by 4 bases and J by 2 bases, with 9 bases of the junction left unmatched. This CDR3 is built from 15 residues. As DNA, the CDR3 is TGCGCCAGCAGCCTCCCCCGGGACAGCACCTACGAGCAGTACTTC. This encodes CASSLPRDSTYEQYF.

The chain joins TRBV6-5 to TRBJ1-3, with TRBD1 matching over 7 bases. CDR3 length: 14 residues. After removal of 5 bases from V and 4 bases from J, the junction contained 5 bases not matched to a gene. CDR1 is MNHEY and CDR2 is SVGAGI in the germline V gene. In DNA, the CDR3 is TGTGCCAGCAGTCTAGGGGGCCTGGGAAACACCATATATTTT. Amino acids: CASSLGGLGNTIYF.

This rearrangement joins TRBV30 to TRBJ2-3; the match to TRBD1 covers 8 bases. From germline, CDR1 is GTSNPN and CDR2 SVGIG (reference sequence). The CDR3 is made up of 14 amino acids. The trim removed 1 base at V and 3 bases at J, leaving 3 bases unmatched. The CDR3 spells CAWSDRGLTDTQYF. The CDR3 nucleotides are TGTGCCTGGAGTGACAGGGGGTTGACAGATACGCAGTATTTT.

This clone was seen a handful of times. The rearrangement uses TRBV4-1 and TRBJ1-2, with D uncertain. V lost 1 base, J lost 8 bases, and 8 bases lay in between. Germline lookup yields CDR1 MGHRA and CDR2 YSYEKL. This CDR3 region has 12 residues. The CDR3 region is CASSQVTGGYTF. The CDR3 nucleotides read TGCGCCAGCAGCCAAGTTACGGGGGGCTACACCTTC.